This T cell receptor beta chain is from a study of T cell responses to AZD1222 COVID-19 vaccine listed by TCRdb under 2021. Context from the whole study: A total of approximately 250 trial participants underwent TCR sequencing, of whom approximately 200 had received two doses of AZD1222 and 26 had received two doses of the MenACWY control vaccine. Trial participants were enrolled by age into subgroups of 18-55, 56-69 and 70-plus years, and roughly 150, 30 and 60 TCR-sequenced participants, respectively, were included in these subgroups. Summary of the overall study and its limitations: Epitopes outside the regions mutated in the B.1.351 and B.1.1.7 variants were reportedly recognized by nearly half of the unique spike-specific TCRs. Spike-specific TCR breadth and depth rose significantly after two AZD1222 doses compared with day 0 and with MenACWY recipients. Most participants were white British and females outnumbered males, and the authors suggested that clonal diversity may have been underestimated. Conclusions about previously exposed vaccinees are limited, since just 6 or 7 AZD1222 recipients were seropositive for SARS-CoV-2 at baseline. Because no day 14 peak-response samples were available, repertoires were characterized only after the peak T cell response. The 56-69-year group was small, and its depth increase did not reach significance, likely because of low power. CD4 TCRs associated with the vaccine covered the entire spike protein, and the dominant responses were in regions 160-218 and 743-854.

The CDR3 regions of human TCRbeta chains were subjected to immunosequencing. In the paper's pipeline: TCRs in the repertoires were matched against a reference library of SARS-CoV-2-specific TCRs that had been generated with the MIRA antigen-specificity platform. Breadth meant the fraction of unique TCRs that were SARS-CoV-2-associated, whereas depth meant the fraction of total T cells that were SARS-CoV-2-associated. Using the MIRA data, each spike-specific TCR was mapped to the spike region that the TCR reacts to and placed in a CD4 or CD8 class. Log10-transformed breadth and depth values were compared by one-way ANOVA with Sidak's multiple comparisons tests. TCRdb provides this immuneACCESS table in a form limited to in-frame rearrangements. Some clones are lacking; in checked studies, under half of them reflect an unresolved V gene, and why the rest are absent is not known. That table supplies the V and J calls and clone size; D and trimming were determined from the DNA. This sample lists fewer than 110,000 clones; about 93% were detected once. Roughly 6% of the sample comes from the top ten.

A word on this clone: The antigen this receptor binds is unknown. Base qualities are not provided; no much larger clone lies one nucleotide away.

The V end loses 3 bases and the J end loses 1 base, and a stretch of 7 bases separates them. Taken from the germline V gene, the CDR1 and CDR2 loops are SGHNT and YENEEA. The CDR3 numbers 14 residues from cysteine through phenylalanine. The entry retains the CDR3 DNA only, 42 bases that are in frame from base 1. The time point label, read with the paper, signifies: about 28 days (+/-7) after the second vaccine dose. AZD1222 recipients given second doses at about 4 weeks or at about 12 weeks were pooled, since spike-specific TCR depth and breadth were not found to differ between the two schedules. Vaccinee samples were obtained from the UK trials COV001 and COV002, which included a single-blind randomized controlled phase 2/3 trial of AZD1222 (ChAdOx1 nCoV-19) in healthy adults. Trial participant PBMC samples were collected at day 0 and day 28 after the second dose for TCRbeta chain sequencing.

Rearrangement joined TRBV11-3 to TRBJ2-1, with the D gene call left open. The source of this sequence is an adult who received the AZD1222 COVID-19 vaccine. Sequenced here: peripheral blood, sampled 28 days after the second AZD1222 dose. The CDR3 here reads CASSFGGSYNEQFF. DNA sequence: TGTGCCAGCAGCTTTGGCGGTTCCTACAATGAGCAGTTCTTC.